Shown below are 8 T cell receptor beta chains from a single sample sequenced in a study of blood T cells in healthy people across ages. The use of a sample-barcoded 5' primer and a J-beta primer mix characterized a second PCR of roughly 6 to 11 cycles. Each CDR3 protein gets one entry after TCRdb re-called the 5' RACE reads with MiXCR. The repertoire holds about 750,000 distinct CDR3 sequences, 40% to 65% seen once, with around 41% in the top ten. What was sequenced was blood. All receptors derive from a man of 80 years or more in good health.

The chain employs TRBV29-1 and TRBJ2-3, with D hard to call. V was clipped by 5 bases and J by 1 base, with 10 bases between them. CDR1 and CDR2 from the germline V gene are SQVTM and ANQGSEA. The CDR3 sequence is 13 residues long. The CDR3 region is CSVLRAGTDTQYF. Here the CDR3 DNA reads TGCAGCGTTCTGCGAGCAGGCACAGATACGCAGTATTTT.

This chain joins TRBV9 and TRBJ2-5; D unresolved. Between the trimmed V and J ends, which lost 3 bases and 2 bases, there was a span of 14 bases. Germline assignment: CDR1 SGDLS and CDR2 YYNGEE. This CDR3 contains 15 residues. CDR3 nucleotides: TGTGCCAGCAGCGGGGAAACAAGGGATCAAGAGACCCAGTACTTC. This codes for CASSGETRDQETQYF.

This clonotype was seen a handful of times. The chain recombines TRBV9 with TRBJ2-7; D gene uncertain. Germline V CDR1 and CDR2: SGDLS, YYNGEE. CDR3 size: 14 residues. Trimming took off 3 bases at V and 1 base at J, with 11 bases between the two ends. The CDR3 loop reads CASSAGPESYEQYF. DNA for the CDR3: TGTGCCAGCAGCGCCGGTCCAGAGTCCTACGAGCAGTACTTC.

This chain uses TRBV5-1 with TRBJ2-2, with D tentatively TRBD2 (5 bases). The CDR3 is made up of 17 amino acids. V was clipped by 0 bases and J by 7 bases, with 19 bases between them. Germline-derived CDR1 and CDR2 are SGHRS and YFSETQ. CDR3 DNA sequence: TGCGCCAGCAGCTTGGTGGGTCTAGCCTTGAACCACGGGGAGCTGTTTTTT. As protein: CASSLVGLALNHGELFF.

This chain connects TRBV11-3 to TRBJ2-3, with TRBD2 matching over 8 bases. This CDR3 comprises 16 residues. J lost 1 base, V lost 0 bases, and 3 bases had no gene match. From germline, CDR1 is SGHNT and CDR2 YENEEA. The CDR3: CASSLDVREGTDTQYF. DNA for the CDR3: TGTGCCAGCAGCTTAGATGTGCGGGAGGGCACAGATACGCAGTATTTT.

Regarding this clonotype: The junction and the germline gene differ at one end; a read error may be behind it. V gene TRBV5-5 combines with J gene TRBJ2-7; TRBD1 is a possible D gene (6 bases). The CDR3 has 16 amino acids. Germline loops: CDR1 SGHKS, CDR2 YYEKEE (reference sequence). This CDR3 is CANSLLGADSSYEQYF. The CDR3 DNA reads TGTGCCAACAGCTTGTTGGGGGCTGATAGCTCCTACGAGCAGTACTTC.

The genes are TRBV20-1 and TRBJ2-2; D may correspond to TRBD1 or TRBD2 (6 bases each). Germline V gene sequence: CDR1 DFQATT, CDR2 SNEGSKA (reference sequence). Trimming stripped 0 bases from V and 10 bases from J, with 18 bases between. The CDR3 totals 15 residues. CDR3 sequence reads: CSAREVGGAGQELFF. The CDR3 DNA sequence: TGCAGTGCTAGAGAGGTGGGGGGCGCTGGGCAGGAGCTGTTTTTT.

The chain recombines TRBV20-1 with TRBJ1-2; possible D gene TRBD1, 5 bases. CDR3 length equals 14 residues. Trimming pared 2 bases from V and 4 bases from J, leaving 14 bases between. CDR1 is DFQATT and CDR2 is SNEGSKA in the germline V gene (reference sequence). The CDR3 sequence is CSARQGSPTYGYTF. The CDR3 nucleotides are TGCAGTGCTAGACAGGGTTCGCCAACCTATGGCTACACCTTC.